The 26 T cell receptor beta chains presented below share a single source sample, sequenced in a study of shared clonotypes between healthy human individuals. Cells designated naive CD8 were CD45RO-negative and were positively selected for CCR7, with terminally differentiated effector memory CD45RA+ cells excluded. Some clones are missing from TCRdb's copy, which holds only in-frame ones; the method was immunoSEQ multiplex PCR. The top ten hold approximately 1.2% of the sample, which has some 2 million clones, about 95% seen once. Specimen: naive CD8+ T cells sorted from blood. The receptors derive from a man aged 18 to 29 in good health.

The V and J genes are TRBV29-1 and TRBJ2-1; no reliable D call. The germline V gene encodes CDR1 SQVTM and CDR2 ANQGSEA. There are 14 residues in the CDR3. V was trimmed by 4 bases and J by 0 bases, leaving 10 bases between them. Here the CDR3 reads CSVVARLSYNEQFF. The DNA of the CDR3 is TGCAGCGTTGTTGCTAGACTCTCCTACAATGAGCAGTTCTTC.

This clone is a singleton in its sample. The V gene is TRBV27, the J gene TRBJ2-7; 7 nucleotides agree with TRBD1. The CDR3 is 16 amino acids. V shed 5 bases and J 1 base; nucleotides not matched to a gene: 11. The germline gives CDR1 MNHEY, CDR2 SMNVEV (reference sequence). The CDR3 DNA follows: TGTGCCAGCAGTCTGTACAGGGGTTCCGCGTCCTACGAGCAGTACTTC. This translates into CASSLYRGSASYEQYF.

This sequence joins TRBV13 and TRBJ2-7; D may match TRBD1 or TRBD2 (5 bases each). This CDR3 is built from 14 residues. With 5 bases removed from V and 2 bases from J, the gap between germline ends came to 13 bases. Germline V gives CDR1 PRHDT, CDR2 FYEKMQ (reference sequence). The CDR3 DNA reads TGTGCCAGCAGCATATCCGGGGCTCCCTACGAGCAGTACTTC. This sequence encodes CASSISGAPYEQYF.

This clone has a single count. The V gene is TRBV4-1, the J gene TRBJ1-5; TRBD1 might be the D (5 bases). The CDR3 is made up of 16 amino acids. CDR1 and CDR2 (germline): MGHRA, YSYEKL. V was cut by 0 bases and J by 6 bases, with 15 bases left in between. CDR3 bases: TGCGCCAGCAGCCAAGATTTCGGGGGGTCAAGTCAGCCCCAGCATTTT. This codes for CASSQDFGGSSQPQHF.

The chain recombines TRBV29-1 with TRBJ2-5; D perhaps matches TRBD1 (6 bases). CDR3 length equals 14 residues. V was clipped by 5 bases and J by 4 bases, with 17 bases between them. CDR1 and CDR2 from the germline V gene are SQVTM and ANQGSEA. The CDR3 sequence: CSVLAGVSRETQYF. CDR3 coding DNA: TGCAGCGTTTTAGCAGGGGTGAGCCGAGAGACCCAGTACTTC. The complete variable domain, with remaining parts taken from reference TRBV29-1 and TRBJ2-5, reads SAVISQKPSRDICQRGTSLTIQCQVDSQVTMMFWYRQQPGQSLTLIATANQGSEATYESGFVIDKFPISRPNLTFSTLTVSNMSPEDSSIYLCSVLAGVSRETQYFGPGTRLLVL.

In regard to this clone: Distinct nucleotide sequences in the sample also encode this CDR3. The rearrangement links TRBV7-9 to TRBJ2-7; D could derive from TRBD1 or TRBD2 (6 bases each). The CDR3 extends over 12 amino acids. Germline CDR1 and CDR2: SEHNR and FQNEAQ (reference sequence). V was trimmed by 2 bases and J by 6 bases, leaving 8 bases between them. CDR3: CASSLTGAEQYF. For the CDR3, the DNA is TGTGCCAGCAGCTTAACGGGGGCCGAGCAGTACTTC.

This chain joins TRBV7-2 and TRBJ2-7, with 8 bases identical to TRBD1. Germline V CDR1 and CDR2: SGHTA, FQGNSA. V dropped 3 bases and J dropped 0; count of bases not matched to a gene: 7. The CDR3 consists of 16 residues. In DNA form, the CDR3 reads TGTGCCAGCAGCTTCGGAGGACAGGGTGCCTCCTACGAGCAGTACTTC. It codes for CASSFGGQGASYEQYF.

A single count supports this clone. The chain uses TRBV4-1 and TRBJ2-5; D call uncertain. Trimming stripped 0 bases from V and 4 bases from J, with 9 bases between. Germline-derived CDR1 and CDR2 are MGHRA and YSYEKL. The CDR3 is 14 residues long. CDR3 amino acids: CASSQDANSETQYF. The CDR3 coding sequence is TGCGCCAGCAGCCAAGATGCAAACTCAGAGACCCAGTACTTC.

The chain joins TRBV4-1 to TRBJ2-7, with 8 bases identical to TRBD2. The CDR3 consists of 15 residues. The germline gives CDR1 MGHRA, CDR2 YSYEKL. Losses at the gene ends were 4 bases for V and 6 bases for J; bases not matched to a gene: 11. In DNA, the CDR3 is TGCGCCAGCAGCCCTAGACTAGCGCCAGCGGCCGAGCAGTACTTC. Translated, it gives CASSPRLAPAAEQYF.

The chain combines TRBV7-6 with TRBJ2-7; D perhaps matches TRBD1 (6 bases). The CDR3 loop spans 15 amino acids. CDR1 is SGHVS and CDR2 is FNYEAQ in the germline V gene. V lost 5 bases and J 2 bases, leaving 16 bases between the germline ends. In DNA form, the CDR3 reads TGTGCCAGCAGCCAATCCCACACAGGGACCTACGAGCAGTACTTC. Protein sequence: CASSQSHTGTYEQYF.

The gene calls are TRBV6-5 and TRBJ1-4, with D possibly TRBD1 on 5 matching bases. The germline V gene has CDR1 MNHEY and CDR2 SVGAGI. This CDR3 has 15 amino acids. Trimming pared 6 bases from V and 1 base from J, leaving 12 bases between. CDR3 region: CASREGTLTNEKLFF. The CDR3 DNA reads as TGTGCCAGCAGAGAGGGGACGCTAACTAATGAAAAACTGTTTTTT.

The chain carries TRBV6-1 and TRBJ1-1; D gene uncertain. Trimming took 7 bases from V and 0 from J, leaving 12 bases between them. The CDR3 consists of 14 residues. Germline loops: CDR1 MNHNS, CDR2 SASEGT. CDR3 sequence reads: CASKLADMNTEAFF. The DNA for the CDR3 is TGTGCCAGCAAGTTGGCAGATATGAACACTGAAGCTTTCTTT.

The rearrangement joins TRBV6-5 to TRBJ1-4; D remains unclear. V lost 4 bases and J lost 8, with 17 bases in between. Germline V gene lookup returns CDR1 MNHEY and CDR2 SVGAGI. The CDR3 is made up of 15 amino acids. CDR3 region: CASSSGVGSWEKLFF. In nucleotides, the CDR3 is TGTGCCAGCAGTTCCGGGGTGGGATCTTGGGAAAAACTGTTTTTT.

The chain combines TRBV7-9 with TRBJ2-1; D is unresolved. The germline V gene encodes CDR1 SEHNR and CDR2 FQNEAQ (reference sequence). The CDR3 spans 13 residues. Trimming left V 7 bases short and J 5 bases short, with 12 bases between. CDR3 in DNA: TGTGCCAGCACCAAGTCCCTAGACAATGAGCAGTTCTTC. This translates into CASTKSLDNEQFF.

This clone was seen a single time. The rearrangement links TRBV4-3 to TRBJ2-3, with a weak D call TRBD2 (6 bases). CDR1 is LGHNA, CDR2 YSLEER, per germline. The CDR3 runs 17 residues. V was clipped by 0 bases and J by 0 bases, with 13 bases between them. The CDR3 DNA is TGCGCCAGCAGCCAAGAGTCCCCTAGCGTGAGCACAGATACGCAGTATTTT. Protein sequence: CASSQESPSVSTDTQYF.

The chain is built from TRBV28 and TRBJ1-5; D remains ambiguous. CDR3 size: 15 residues. V lost 6 bases to trimming and J lost 4 bases, with 16 bases between them. In germline, CDR1 is MDHEN, CDR2 SYDVKM. CDR3 in amino acids: CASRPNSIFNQPQHF. As DNA, the CDR3 is TGTGCCAGCAGACCTAACTCCATCTTTAATCAGCCCCAGCATTTT.

The rearrangement uses TRBV7-2 and TRBJ2-3, with TRBD2 as a possible D gene (5 bases). Trimming stripped 5 bases from V and 6 bases from J, with 9 bases between. There are 12 residues in the CDR3. The germline CDR1 and CDR2 sequences are SGHTA and FQGNSA. The chain's CDR3 is CASSLDFDTQYF. Written as DNA, the CDR3 is TGTGCCAGCAGCCTGGACTTCGATACGCAGTATTTT.

For this clone: The sample carries other DNA sequences with the same CDR3. The chain joins TRBV7-3 to TRBJ2-3; 7 bases match TRBD2. The germline V gene has CDR1 SGHTA and CDR2 FQGTGA. The CDR3 has 15 residues. V shed 0 bases and J 4 bases; nucleotides not matched to a gene: 4. The chain's CDR3 is CASSLTGGGSDTQYF. DNA for the CDR3: TGTGCCAGCAGCTTAACCGGCGGGGGTTCAGATACGCAGTATTTT.

The chain has TRBV27 and TRBJ2-5; 11 nucleotides match TRBD2. V lost 5 bases and J lost 4; bases outside the gene matches: 12. Germline loops: CDR1 MNHEY, CDR2 SMNVEV (reference sequence). The CDR3 runs 17 residues. In DNA, the CDR3 is TGTGCCAGCAGTCCAATCCTTAGCGGGGGGGCGACAGAGACCCAGTACTTC. Its protein product is CASSPILSGGATETQYF.

The rearrangement links TRBV5-4 to TRBJ2-7, with D perhaps given as TRBD1 or TRBD2 (6 bases each). Germline CDR1 reads SGHNT; CDR2 reads YYREEE (reference sequence). With 2 bases removed from V and 0 bases from J, the gap between germline ends came to 9 bases. The CDR3 covers 14 residues. DNA of the CDR3: TGTGCCAGCAGCTTCGGGGGCTACTCCTACGAGCAGTACTTC. This sequence encodes CASSFGGYSYEQYF.

The chain uses TRBV5-1 and TRBJ2-2; 14 nucleotides agree with TRBD2. This CDR3 is built from 18 residues. After removal of 5 bases from V and 0 bases from J, the junction contained 6 bases not matched to a gene. Germline assignment: CDR1 SGHRS and CDR2 YFSETQ. CDR3 amino acids: CASSPGLAGEPNTGELFF. CDR3 nucleotides: TGCGCCAGCAGTCCGGGACTAGCGGGAGAGCCGAACACCGGGGAGCTGTTTTTT.

The rearrangement uses TRBV30 and TRBJ1-4, with unresolved D. Trimming removed 0 bases at V and 8 bases at J, with 16 bases between. Germline V gene lookup returns CDR1 GTSNPN and CDR2 SVGIG (reference sequence). CDR3 length: 15 amino acids. Here the CDR3 reads CAWSVFRDLGEKLFF. CDR3 nucleotides: TGTGCCTGGAGTGTATTCAGAGATTTAGGGGAAAAACTGTTTTTT. The full variable domain, its missing parts supplied by reference TRBV30 and TRBJ1-4, is SQTIHQWPATLVQPVGSPLSLECTVEGTSNPNLYWYRQAAGRGLQLLFYSVGIGQISSEVPQNLSASRPQDRQFILSSKKLLLSDSGFYLCAWSVFRDLGEKLFFGSGTQLSVL.

CDR3: CASSQIRTLAGGSYEQYF. The CDR3 DNA sequence: TGCGCCAGCAGCCAAATCCGGACCCTAGCGGGGGGCTCCTACGAGCAGTACTTC. The rearrangement links TRBV4-1 to TRBJ2-7; 11 bases are a match to TRBD2. Trimming cost V 2 bases and J 0 bases; bases outside gene matches: 9. Germline CDR1 and CDR2: MGHRA and YSYEKL. This CDR3 contains 18 residues.

The chain employs TRBV18 and TRBJ1-1; D is undetermined. Per germline, CDR1 KGHSH and CDR2 LQKENI. V dropped 5 bases and J dropped 6 bases, with 22 bases sitting between them. The CDR3 length is 16 residues. CDR3 sequence reads: CASSSTTSSRESEAFF. The CDR3 coding sequence is TGTGCCAGCTCATCTACCACATCCAGCCGAGAGTCTGAAGCTTTCTTT.

In its sample, this clone was seen once. This chain links TRBV4-1 with TRBJ2-3; 12 nucleotides line up with TRBD2. Germline trimming cut 4 bases from V and 4 bases from J; bases unmatched to any gene: 3. The germline V gene encodes CDR1 MGHRA and CDR2 YSYEKL. The CDR3 has 15 residues. CDR3 sequence: CASSPGLAGSDTQYF. In DNA, the CDR3 is TGCGCCAGCAGCCCGGGACTAGCGGGTTCAGATACGCAGTATTTT.

CDR3 region: CASSYGRGMNTEAFF. The CDR3 coding sequence is TGTGCCAGCAGTTACGGACGGGGAATGAACACTGAAGCTTTCTTT. The V call is TRBV6-5, the J call TRBJ1-1; no definite D call. V was cut by 2 bases and J by 0 bases, with 10 bases left in between. Germline V lookup: CDR1 MNHEY, CDR2 SVGAGI. This CDR3 is built from 15 residues.